These 14 T cell receptor beta chains were all obtained from the same sample, sequenced in a study of T-cell reconstitution after alpha-beta-depleted transplantation in children. The TCRbeta library incorporated unique molecular identifiers. MiXCR, applied by TCRdb to the PCR reads, yields one record per CDR3 protein. This table holds a few hundred thousand distinct CDR3 sequences, approximately 13% found once. The sequenced sample was PBMCs, mostly from graft donor cells, obtained 360 days after TCRalphabeta/CD19-depleted stem cell transplant. Source of these receptors: a male patient under 18 who had a stem cell transplant for acute myeloid leukemia, so the T cells may come from the graft donor.

As DNA, the CDR3 is TGCGCCAGCAGCCCCGGACTAACTCCCAATGAGCAGTTCTTC. Translating it yields CASSPGLTPNEQFF. The rearrangement uses TRBV5-1 and TRBJ2-1; maybe TRBD2 (6 bases). Trimming took 4 bases from V and 6 from J, leaving 14 bases between them. CDR1 is SGHRS, CDR2 YFSETQ, per germline. The CDR3 extends over 14 amino acids.

This clonotype was counted many times. V and J are TRBV18 and TRBJ1-1; no clear D gene. The CDR3 consists of 14 residues. V gave up 0 bases and J gave up 6 bases, with 11 bases separating them. The germline gives CDR1 KGHSH, CDR2 LQKENI. The DNA of the CDR3 is TGTGCCAGCTCACCACCGGACGCGGGCCCTGAAGCTTTCTTT. Its protein is CASSPPDAGPEAFF.

This clonotype turned up a few times. The chain recombines TRBV19 with TRBJ2-3; unclear D gene. Per the germline V gene, CDR1 is LNHDA and CDR2 is SQIVND (reference sequence). Trimming took 2 bases from V and 0 from J, leaving 12 bases between them. The CDR3 covers 16 residues. The CDR3 loop is CASSISDSTSTDTQYF. CDR3 bases: TGTGCCAGTAGTATATCCGACTCCACTAGCACAGATACGCAGTATTTT.

This clonotype turned up a few times. The chain uses TRBV7-3 and TRBJ2-3; D call uncertain. V lost 5 bases to trimming and J lost 2 bases, with 14 bases between them. Germline values: CDR1 SGHTA, CDR2 FQGTGA. This CDR3 has 15 amino acids. Here the CDR3 reads CASSETPIDTDTQYF. Here the CDR3 DNA reads TGTGCCAGCAGCGAAACCCCGATAGACACAGATACGCAGTATTTT.

This chain joins TRBV5-6 and TRBJ2-7; D is unresolved. The CDR3 has 14 residues. V was clipped by 5 bases and J by 0 bases, with 12 bases between them. In germline, CDR1 is SGHDT, CDR2 YYEEEE. Here the CDR3 reads CASRPGLSSYEQYF. The DNA for the CDR3 is TGTGCCAGCAGACCGGGCCTCAGCTCCTACGAGCAGTACTTC. The full variable domain, with the rest looked up from reference TRBV5-6 and TRBJ2-7, is DAGVTQSPTHLIKTRGQQVTLRCSPKSGHDTVSWYQQALGQGPQFIFQYYEEEERQRGNFPDRFSGHQFPNYSSELNVNALLLGDSALYLCASRPGLSSYEQYFGPGTRLTVT.

The J gene is TRBJ1-3, the V gene TRBV7-3; TRBD1 matches 8 bases. The CDR3 contains 15 residues. J lost 0 bases, V lost 5 bases, and 3 bases had no gene match. Looked up from germline, CDR1 is SGHTA and CDR2 is FQGTGA. The CDR3 DNA is TGTGCCAGCAGCCTCACAGGGGGCTCTGGAAACACCATATATTTT. Translating it yields CASSLTGGSGNTIYF.

This clonotype showed up many times. DNA of the CDR3: TGTGCCATTAGCGACAGGGAGGAAGGAGAGACCCAGTACTTC. Protein: CAISDREEGETQYF. The V and J genes are TRBV10-3 and TRBJ2-5, with D perhaps TRBD1 (7 bases). Germline CDR1 and CDR2: ENHRY and SYGVKD. V was pared by 9 bases and J by 4 bases, with 18 bases between. The length of the CDR3 is 14 residues.

This clonotype was seen a handful of times. The chain recombines TRBV27 with TRBJ2-6, with D unclear. CDR1 MNHEY and CDR2 SMNVEV come from the germline V gene (reference sequence). This CDR3 is built from 18 residues. The germline V and J ends were trimmed by 3 bases and 0 bases, with 15 bases remaining between them. This CDR3 reads CASSFKSHLISGANVLTF. The CDR3 coding sequence is TGTGCCAGCAGTTTTAAAAGCCACCTAATCTCTGGGGCCAACGTCCTGACTTTC. Full variable domain (rest looked up from reference TRBV27 and TRBJ2-6): EAQVTQNPRYLITVTGKKLTVTCSQNMNHEYMSWYRQDPGLGLRQIYYSMNVEVTDKGDVPEGYKVSRKEKRNFPLILESPSPNQTSLYFCASSFKSHLISGANVLTFGAGSRLTVL.

This clonotype was observed many times. The rearrangement uses TRBV30 and TRBJ2-7, with D unresolved. Germline CDR1 and CDR2: GTSNPN and SVGIG (reference sequence). Trimming shortened V by 0 bases and J by 5 bases, and 5 bases separated the two germline ends. CDR3 length: 11 residues. The CDR3 nucleotides read TGTGCCTGGAGTGTTCTCGACGAGCAGTACTTC. It specifies CAWSVLDEQYF.

J is TRBJ2-1 and V is TRBV27; D is ambiguous. The CDR3 is made up of 13 amino acids. Germline V gene lookup returns CDR1 MNHEY and CDR2 SMNVEV (reference sequence). Trimming removed 2 bases at V and 14 bases at J, with 16 bases between. The CDR3 DNA reads TGTGCCAGCAGTTTAACCCCTGGGAACCTTAAGTTCTTC. It is translated as CASSLTPGNLKFF.

This clonotype was seen a handful of times. The rearrangement uses TRBV5-1 and TRBJ2-7; TRBD2 agrees at 10 bases. V was pared by 0 bases and J by 5 bases, with 5 bases of the junction left unmatched. CDR3 length equals 15 residues. The germline gives CDR1 SGHRS, CDR2 YFSETQ. Written as DNA, the CDR3 is TGCGCCAGCAGCTTGGGTAGCGGGGGGCACCACGAGCAGTACTTC. Protein sequence: CASSLGSGGHHEQYF.

The table lists this clonotype with a few counts. V gene TRBV28 combines with J gene TRBJ2-7; no reliable D call. Deletions cut 5 bases from V and 2 bases from J, with 7 bases between. CDR1 and CDR2 from the germline V gene are MDHEN and SYDVKM. CDR3 length: 12 residues. DNA for the CDR3: TGTGCCAGCAGTATCCTTCCCTACGAGCAGTACTTC. It is translated as CASSILPYEQYF.

The V gene is TRBV18, the J gene TRBJ2-7, with TRBD2 matching over 8 bases. Germline V gene sequence: CDR1 KGHSH, CDR2 LQKENI. V shed 2 bases and J 3 bases; nucleotides not matched to a gene: 6. The CDR3 is made up of 15 amino acids. The CDR3 nucleotides read TGTGCCAGCTCACCATTAGCGGGAAACAACTACGAGCAGTACTTC. Translating it yields CASSPLAGNNYEQYF.

This clonotype was observed at least ten times. In DNA form, the CDR3 reads TGCAGCGTTGGGCTTCAGGGCCGAGGGACCGGGGAGCTGTTTTTT. This translates into CSVGLQGRGTGELFF. V and J are TRBV29-1 and TRBJ2-2, with D perhaps TRBD1 or TRBD2 (5 bases each). Trimming shortened V by 4 bases and J by 5 bases, and 17 bases separated the two germline ends. The germline V gene encodes CDR1 SQVTM and CDR2 ANQGSEA. The CDR3 has 15 amino acids.